These 30 T cell receptor beta chains originate from one sample sequenced in a study of OX40 agonist ivuxolimab in advanced cancers. Repertoires were generated with immunoSEQ multiplex PCR, while TCRdb's copy carries only in-frame clones and drops some. The sample holds approximately 31,000 clones, around 90% seen once. Sequencing used CD4+ or CD8+ T cells sorted from blood, obtained in a trial of the OX40 agonist ivuxolimab. The receptor source for this set is an adult with an advanced solid tumor such as melanoma, head and neck, liver or kidney cancer.

The chain uses TRBV7-9 and TRBJ2-1, with D tentatively TRBD2 (5 bases). The germline V gene has CDR1 SEHNR and CDR2 FQNEAQ (reference sequence). V lost 5 bases and J lost 6, with 11 bases in between. This CDR3 has 13 residues. The CDR3 DNA reads as TGTGCCAGCAGCCCGGAGGTCGCCAATGAGCAGTTCTTC. Residues: CASSPEVANEQFF.

The CDR3 spells CASSSPGETQYF. The DNA of the CDR3 is TGTGCCAGCAGCTCCCCTGGAGAGACCCAGTACTTC. The rearrangement joins TRBV11-2 to TRBJ2-5; the D is unclear. Trimming removed 4 bases at V and 4 bases at J, with 7 bases between. This CDR3 region has 12 residues. Germline V gene lookup returns CDR1 SGHAT and CDR2 FQNNGV.

The rearrangement uses TRBV5-6 and TRBJ1-3; the D gene is possibly TRBD1 (6 bases). CDR3 length equals 13 residues. Trimming took off 4 bases at V and 3 bases at J, with 8 bases between the two ends. The germline V gene encodes CDR1 SGHDT and CDR2 YYEEEE. CDR3 in amino acids: CASSQGLGNTIYF. The CDR3 nucleotides are TGTGCCAGCAGCCAGGGGCTTGGAAACACCATATATTTT.

The chain recombines TRBV5-1 with TRBJ2-3, with 11 bases identical to TRBD2. The V and J ends lost 3 bases and 1 base, in that order; junction bases with no gene match: 4. Germline V gene sequence: CDR1 SGHRS, CDR2 YFSETQ. There are 16 residues in the CDR3. The CDR3 loop is CASSSIAGGGTDTQYF. The CDR3 bases are TGCGCCAGCAGCTCGATAGCGGGAGGGGGCACAGATACGCAGTATTTT.

On this clone itself: Different DNA sequences within this sample yield the same CDR3. The CDR3 is CASSYGGGTGELFF. The CDR3 region has the DNA TGTGCCAGCAGTTACGGCGGGGGCACCGGGGAGCTGTTTTTT. This rearrangement joins TRBV6-5 to TRBJ2-2; 7 positions agree with TRBD2. Germline CDR1 and CDR2: MNHEY and SVGAGI. CDR3 length equals 14 residues. V trimming: 2 bases; J trimming: 4 bases; junction bases outside the gene matches: 1.

This clone was observed a few times. The rearrangement links TRBV4-1 to TRBJ1-5; possibly TRBD1 for D (6 bases). Trimming took 3 bases from V and 5 from J, leaving 8 bases between them. The germline CDR1 and CDR2 sequences are MGHRA and YSYEKL. The CDR3 contains 13 residues. CDR3 DNA: TGCGCCAGCAGCCAGGGGGCCCATCAGCCCCAGCATTTT. Its translation is CASSQGAHQPQHF.

This chain joins TRBV10-2 and TRBJ2-7; D remains ambiguous. V was pared by 3 bases and J by 5 bases, with 5 bases between. From germline, CDR1 is WSHSY and CDR2 SAAADI. This CDR3 is 11 amino acids long. The CDR3 loop reads CASSEVNEQYF. CDR3 nucleotide sequence: TGCGCCAGCAGTGAAGTCAACGAGCAGTACTTC.

The V and J genes are TRBV10-2 and TRBJ2-1; TRBD2 aligns across 8 bases. V trimming: 9 bases; J trimming: 1 base; junction bases outside the gene matches: 11. The germline gives CDR1 WSHSY, CDR2 SAAADI. This CDR3 contains 16 residues. CDR3 sequence (DNA): TGCGCCAGTCAAAGTAGAATAGCGGGATCCTACAATGAGCAGTTCTTC. Encoded protein: CASQSRIAGSYNEQFF.

J is TRBJ1-4 and V is TRBV28; no reliable D call. V dropped 1 base and J dropped 2 bases, with 8 bases sitting between them. This CDR3 is 15 amino acids long. Germline-derived CDR1 and CDR2 are MDHEN and SYDVKM. In DNA, the CDR3 is TGTGCCAGCAGTTTATATGGTAGCACTAATGAAAAACTGTTTTTT. It encodes CASSLYGSTNEKLFF.

This clone was counted once. The chain uses TRBV5-4 and TRBJ2-7; 7 bases line up with TRBD1. Germline assignment: CDR1 SGHNT and CDR2 YYREEE (reference sequence). The CDR3 runs 13 residues. J lost 5 bases, V lost 5 bases, and 7 bases had no gene match. The CDR3 DNA follows: TGTGCCAGCAGTTTGCCGCAGGGGGACGAGCAGTACTTC. Translation gives CASSLPQGDEQYF. The variable domain in full, completed from reference TRBV5-4 and TRBJ2-7, reads ETGVTQSPTHLIKTRGQQVTLRCSSQSGHNTVSWYQQALGQGPQFIFQYYREEENGRGNFPPRFSGLQFPNYSSELNVNALELDDSALYLCASSLPQGDEQYFGPGTRLTVT.

In its sample, this clone was seen once. The chain couples TRBV6-5 to TRBJ2-7, with 11 bases matching TRBD2. The V and J ends lost 5 bases and 4 bases, in that order; junction bases with no gene match: 7. This CDR3 has 15 amino acids. Germline lookup yields CDR1 MNHEY and CDR2 SVGAGI. The CDR3 nucleotides are TGTGCCAGCAGTATTCTAGCGGGAGGAAGGTACGAGCAGTACTTC. Translating gives CASSILAGGRYEQYF.

The chain recombines TRBV7-6 with TRBJ1-2; 8 nucleotides line up with TRBD1. The germline gives CDR1 SGHVS, CDR2 FNYEAQ. This CDR3 comprises 16 residues. V lost 6 bases and J lost 6; bases outside the gene matches: 15. This chain's CDR3 is CASSSLESTGGNGYTF. DNA for the CDR3: TGTGCCAGCAGTTCATTAGAGTCCACAGGGGGAAATGGCTACACCTTC.

The chain uses TRBV29-1 and TRBJ1-2, with D possibly TRBD1 on 5 matching bases. V was clipped by 2 bases and J by 4 bases, with 14 bases between them. Germline V gene sequence: CDR1 SQVTM, CDR2 ANQGSEA. The CDR3 length is 14 residues. CDR3 protein: CSVEPLQGGYGYTF. The DNA for the CDR3 is TGCAGCGTTGAACCCCTCCAGGGAGGCTATGGCTACACCTTC.

The chain combines TRBV5-1 with TRBJ2-1; D is unresolved. Germline V lookup: CDR1 SGHRS, CDR2 YFSETQ. V lost 5 bases, J lost 4 bases, and 10 bases lay in between. The CDR3 covers 13 residues. The CDR3 protein is CASRVPPYNEQFF. The CDR3 DNA reads TGCGCCAGCAGAGTTCCCCCTTACAATGAGCAGTTCTTC.

The chain is built from TRBV29-1 and TRBJ2-3; 8 bases map to TRBD1. V shed 4 bases and J 4 bases; nucleotides not matched to a gene: 4. The CDR3 has 13 amino acids. CDR1 and CDR2 from the germline V gene are SQVTM and ANQGSEA. CDR3 coding DNA: TGCAGCGTTGCAGGGGGCATTTCAGATACGCAGTATTTT. It is translated as CSVAGGISDTQYF.

In this sample, this clone turned up a few times. This chain connects TRBV28 to TRBJ1-5; the D is unclear. Trimming removed 3 bases from V and 9 bases from J, with 6 bases in between. The germline CDR1 and CDR2 sequences are MDHEN and SYDVKM. The CDR3 totals 11 residues. Written as DNA, the CDR3 is TGTGCCAGCAGTTTCTCTGGGCCCCAGCATTTT. This gives the protein CASSFSGPQHF.

The genes are TRBV29-1 and TRBJ1-2; TRBD1 is a possible D gene (5 bases). This CDR3 region has 14 residues. CDR1 and CDR2 from the germline V gene are SQVTM and ANQGSEA. Trimming removed 3 bases at V and 5 bases at J, with 16 bases between. The DNA for the CDR3 is TGCAGCGTTGATCTCACAGGACCTCTATATGGCTACACCTTC. Its translation is CSVDLTGPLYGYTF.

The count of this clone is one. This chain links TRBV9 with TRBJ2-5; 9 bases are shared with TRBD2. Trimming at V came to 6 bases and at J to 5 bases, leaving 14 bases not matched to a gene. This CDR3 contains 16 residues. In germline, CDR1 is SGDLS, CDR2 YYNGEE. For the CDR3, the DNA is TGTGCCAGCACTCCCTCGGCGGGAGGGCCATCGGAGACCCAGTACTTC. This codes for CASTPSAGGPSETQYF.

Concerning this clone: With only one base between it and a far larger clone, this is likely a read error. The sample has other DNA sequences that encode this CDR3 too. The chain combines TRBV5-6 with TRBJ2-7; D is possibly TRBD2 (7 bases). This CDR3 contains 15 residues. Germline lookup yields CDR1 SGHDT and CDR2 YYEEEE. The CDR3 is CARSLGLAGAGEQYF. The CDR3 nucleotides read TGTGCCCGCAGCTTGGGCCTCGCGGGGGCGGGGGAGCAGTACTTC.

V and J are TRBV9 and TRBJ2-3; no clear D gene. V lost 4 bases, J lost 4 bases, and 7 bases lay in between. The length of the CDR3 is 12 residues. Germline values: CDR1 SGDLS, CDR2 YYNGEE. As DNA, the CDR3 is TGTGCCAGCAGCCCTAACGCAGATACGCAGTATTTT. Amino acid sequence: CASSPNADTQYF.

The J gene is TRBJ2-3, the V gene TRBV18; D call uncertain. Germline V CDR1 and CDR2: KGHSH, LQKENI. The CDR3 sequence is 16 residues long. V was clipped by 2 bases and J by 4 bases, with 16 bases between them. The CDR3 DNA sequence: TGTGCCAGCTCACCATTGGTGGACCTACTCCCAGATACGCAGTATTTT. The encoded protein is CASSPLVDLLPDTQYF.

V and J are TRBV11-2 and TRBJ2-7; unclear D gene. The V end lost 5 bases, the J end lost 0 bases, and 8 bases lay between the germline ends. Germline V gene sequence: CDR1 SGHAT, CDR2 FQNNGV. This CDR3 region has 13 residues. The CDR3 region has the DNA TGTGCCAGCAGCCTTGGATTCTCCTACGAGCAGTACTTC. It codes for CASSLGFSYEQYF.

This clone was seen only a few times. The chain is built from TRBV4-2 and TRBJ2-7, with 9 positions matching TRBD2. This CDR3 comprises 16 residues. J lost 2 bases, V lost 0 bases, and 5 bases had no gene match. In germline, CDR1 is LGHNA, CDR2 YNFKEQ. CDR3 loop: CASSQEASSGTYEQYF. The DNA of the CDR3 is TGTGCCAGCAGCCAAGAAGCGTCTAGCGGGACCTACGAGCAGTACTTC.

V is TRBV28 and J is TRBJ2-4; D gene unclear. V lost 2 bases and J 2 bases, leaving 4 bases between the germline ends. This CDR3 spans 13 amino acids. In germline, CDR1 is MDHEN, CDR2 SYDVKM. The CDR3 region is CASSLTPKNIQYF. Here the CDR3 DNA reads TGTGCCAGCAGTTTAACCCCCAAAAACATTCAGTACTTC.

The chain combines TRBV7-8 with TRBJ1-4; possible D gene TRBD1, 6 bases. V shed 2 bases and J shed 5 bases, with 12 bases lying between them. The CDR3 runs 15 residues. From germline, CDR1 is SGHVS and CDR2 FQNEAQ. The CDR3 protein is CASSLYRVPNEKLFF. For the CDR3, the DNA is TGTGCCAGCAGCTTATACAGGGTCCCCAATGAAAAACTGTTTTTT.

This clone turned up a few times. CDR3 in amino acids: CASSRSGTGINEQFF. As DNA, the CDR3 is TGTGCCAGCAGCAGATCCGGGACAGGGATTAATGAGCAGTTCTTC. V gene TRBV6-5 combines with J gene TRBJ2-1; 9 nucleotides agree with TRBD1. The CDR3 sequence is 15 residues long. CDR1 and CDR2 from the germline V gene are MNHEY and SVGAGI. V was clipped by 6 bases and J by 7 bases; unmatched bases: 10.

The chain links TRBV5-1 to TRBJ1-2; D is ambiguous. This CDR3 spans 13 amino acids. The ends were cut back, 0 bases at V and 4 bases at J, with 7 bases in the middle. Per the germline V gene, CDR1 is SGHRS and CDR2 is YFSETQ. Here the CDR3 reads CASSLGGAYGYTF. DNA for the CDR3: TGCGCCAGCAGCTTGGGGGGTGCCTATGGCTACACCTTC. The full variable domain, completed using reference TRBV5-1 and TRBJ1-2, is KAGVTQTPRYLIKTRGQQVTLSCSPISGHRSVSWYQQTPGQGLQFLFEYFSETQRNKGNFPGRFSGRQFSNSRSEMNVSTLELGDSALYLCASSLGGAYGYTFGSGTRLTVV.

The chain joins TRBV28 to TRBJ2-2, with D uncertain. The CDR3 contains 14 residues. Germline lookup yields CDR1 MDHEN and CDR2 SYDVKM. The V gene lost 1 base and the J gene lost 0 bases, with 3 bases spanning the gap. In DNA, the CDR3 is TGTGCCAGCAGTTTATTCTCGAACACCGGGGAGCTGTTTTTT. Translating gives CASSLFSNTGELFF.

This chain links TRBV28 with TRBJ2-3; 8 bases fit TRBD2. The V gene end was trimmed by 5 bases and the J gene end by 2 bases; junction bases not matched to a gene: 15. CDR1 is MDHEN and CDR2 is SYDVKM in the germline V gene. The CDR3 totals 18 residues. CDR3 protein: CASSPPGRGDSFTDTQYF. CDR3 sequence (DNA): TGTGCCAGCAGTCCCCCCGGGAGGGGGGACTCATTCACAGATACGCAGTATTTT. Drawing the rest from reference TRBV28 and TRBJ2-3, the complete variable domain is DVKVTQSSRYLVKRTGEKVFLECVQDMDHENMFWYRQDPGLGLRLIYFSYDVKMKEKGDIPEGYSVSREKKERFSLILESASTNQTSMYLCASSPPGRGDSFTDTQYFGPGTRLTVL.

The V gene is TRBV5-1, the J gene TRBJ1-1; D is undetermined. This CDR3 contains 13 residues. V lost 4 bases and J 6 bases, leaving 13 bases between the germline ends. Germline V gives CDR1 SGHRS, CDR2 YFSETQ. The CDR3 protein is CASSPGRQAEAFF. In nucleotides, the CDR3 is TGCGCCAGCAGCCCCGGGCGGCAGGCTGAAGCTTTCTTT.